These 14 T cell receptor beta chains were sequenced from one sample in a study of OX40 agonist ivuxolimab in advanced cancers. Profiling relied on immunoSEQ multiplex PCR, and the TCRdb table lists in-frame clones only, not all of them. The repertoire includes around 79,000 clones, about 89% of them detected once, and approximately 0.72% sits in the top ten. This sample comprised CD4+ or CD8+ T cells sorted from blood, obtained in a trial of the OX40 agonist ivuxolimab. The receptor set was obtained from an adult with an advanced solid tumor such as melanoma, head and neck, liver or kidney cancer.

The CDR3 spells CASSLAGWGLKGPFF. DNA of the CDR3: TGTGCCAGCAGCTTAGCTGGCTGGGGCCTAAAGGGACCTTTCTTT. The chain uses TRBV11-2 and TRBJ1-1; tentative D call: TRBD1 (5 bases). This CDR3 comprises 15 residues. Germline V gene lookup returns CDR1 SGHAT and CDR2 FQNNGV. Between the trimmed V and J ends, which lost 1 base and 12 bases, there was a span of 21 bases.

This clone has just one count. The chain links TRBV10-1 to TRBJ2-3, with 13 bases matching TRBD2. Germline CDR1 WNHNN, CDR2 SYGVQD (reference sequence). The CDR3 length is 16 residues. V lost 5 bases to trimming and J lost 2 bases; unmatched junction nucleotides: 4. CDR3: CASSQLAGGTTDTQYF. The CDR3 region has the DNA TGCGCCAGCAGTCAACTAGCGGGGGGGACCACAGATACGCAGTATTTT.

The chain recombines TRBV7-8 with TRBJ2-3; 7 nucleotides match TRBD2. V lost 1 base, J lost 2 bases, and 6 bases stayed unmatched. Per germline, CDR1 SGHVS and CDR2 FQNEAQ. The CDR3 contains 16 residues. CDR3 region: CASSLGRGGTTDTQYF. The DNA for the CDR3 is TGTGCCAGCAGCTTAGGTCGCGGGGGAACCACAGATACGCAGTATTTT. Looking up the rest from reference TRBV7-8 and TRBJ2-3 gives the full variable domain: GAGVSQSPRYKVAKRGQDVALRCDPISGHVSLFWYQQALGQGPEFLTYFQNEAQLDKSGLPSDRFFAERPEGSVSTLKIQRTQQEDSAVYLCASSLGRGGTTDTQYFGPGTRLTVL.

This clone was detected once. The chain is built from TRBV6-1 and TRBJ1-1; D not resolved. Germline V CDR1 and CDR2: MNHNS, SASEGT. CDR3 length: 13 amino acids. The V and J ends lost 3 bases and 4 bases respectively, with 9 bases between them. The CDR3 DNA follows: TGTGCCAGCAGTGACAGTTTTGGCACTGAAGCTTTCTTT. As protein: CASSDSFGTEAFF.

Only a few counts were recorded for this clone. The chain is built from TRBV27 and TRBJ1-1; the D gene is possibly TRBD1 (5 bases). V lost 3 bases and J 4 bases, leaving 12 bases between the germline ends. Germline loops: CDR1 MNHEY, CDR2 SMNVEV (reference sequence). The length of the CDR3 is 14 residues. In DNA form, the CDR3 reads TGTGCCAGCAGTTTGAACCCCAGGGTCACTGAAGCTTTCTTT. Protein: CASSLNPRVTEAFF.

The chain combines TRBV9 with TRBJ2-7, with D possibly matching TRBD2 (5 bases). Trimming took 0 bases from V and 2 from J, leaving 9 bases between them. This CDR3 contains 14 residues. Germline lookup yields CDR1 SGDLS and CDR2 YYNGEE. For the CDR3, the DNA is TGTGCCAGCAGCGTAGGGATCGGGGCCTACGAGCAGTACTTC. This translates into CASSVGIGAYEQYF.

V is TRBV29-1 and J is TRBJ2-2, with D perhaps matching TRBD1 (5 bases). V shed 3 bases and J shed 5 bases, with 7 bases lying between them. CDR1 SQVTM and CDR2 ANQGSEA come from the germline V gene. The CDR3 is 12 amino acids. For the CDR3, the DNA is TGCAGCGTTGATAAGGGGACCGGGGAGCTGTTTTTT. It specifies CSVDKGTGELFF.

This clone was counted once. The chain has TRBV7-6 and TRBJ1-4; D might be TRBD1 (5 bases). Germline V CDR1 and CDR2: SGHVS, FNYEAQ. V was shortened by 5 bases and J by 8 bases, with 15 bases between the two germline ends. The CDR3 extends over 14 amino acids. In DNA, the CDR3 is TGTGCCAGCAGCCCAAGTATGGGGCCCGAAAAACTGTTTTTT. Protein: CASSPSMGPEKLFF.

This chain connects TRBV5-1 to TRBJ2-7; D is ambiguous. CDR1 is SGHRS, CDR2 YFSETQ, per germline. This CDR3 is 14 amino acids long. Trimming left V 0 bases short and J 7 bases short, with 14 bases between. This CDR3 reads CASSLASTSQEQYF. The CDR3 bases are TGCGCCAGCAGCTTGGCCAGCACCAGCCAAGAGCAGTACTTC.

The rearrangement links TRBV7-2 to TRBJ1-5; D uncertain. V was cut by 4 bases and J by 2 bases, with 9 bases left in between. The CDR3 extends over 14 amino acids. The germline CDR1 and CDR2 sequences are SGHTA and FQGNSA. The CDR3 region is CASSSGPGNQPQHF. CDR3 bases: TGTGCCAGCAGCTCTGGACCTGGCAATCAGCCCCAGCATTTT. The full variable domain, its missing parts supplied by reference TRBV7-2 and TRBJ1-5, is GAGVSQSPSNKVTEKGKDVELRCDPISGHTALYWYRQSLGQGLEFLIYFQGNSAPDKSGLPSDRFSAERTGGSVSTLTIQRTQQEDSAVYLCASSSGPGNQPQHFGDGTRLSIL.

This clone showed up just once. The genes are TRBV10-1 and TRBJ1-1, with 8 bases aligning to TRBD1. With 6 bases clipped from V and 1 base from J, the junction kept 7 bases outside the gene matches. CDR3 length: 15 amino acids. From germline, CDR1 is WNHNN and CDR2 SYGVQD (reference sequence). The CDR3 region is CASSSSGTGNTEAFF. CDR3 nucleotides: TGCGCCAGCAGCTCATCCGGGACAGGGAACACTGAAGCTTTCTTT.

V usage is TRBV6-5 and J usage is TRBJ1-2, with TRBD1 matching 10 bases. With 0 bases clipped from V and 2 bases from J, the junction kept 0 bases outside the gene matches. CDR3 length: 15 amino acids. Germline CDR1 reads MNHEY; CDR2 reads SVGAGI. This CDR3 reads CASSYSTGGNYGYTF. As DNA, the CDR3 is TGTGCCAGCAGTTACTCGACAGGGGGCAACTATGGCTACACCTTC.

The CDR3 loop is CASSSPGVNPYEQYF. The CDR3 DNA reads as TGTGCCAGCAGTTCGCCAGGTGTTAACCCCTACGAGCAGTACTTC. The V and J genes are TRBV6-5 and TRBJ2-7; D call uncertain. V lost 4 bases and J 2 bases, leaving 15 bases between the germline ends. CDR3 length: 15 residues. Germline V lookup: CDR1 MNHEY, CDR2 SVGAGI.

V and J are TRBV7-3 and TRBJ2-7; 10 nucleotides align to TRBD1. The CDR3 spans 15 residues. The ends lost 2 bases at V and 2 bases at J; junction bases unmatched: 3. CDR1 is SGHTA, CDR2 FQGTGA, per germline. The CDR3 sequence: CASSLVGTGAYEQYF. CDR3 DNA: TGTGCCAGCAGCTTAGTCGGGACAGGGGCCTACGAGCAGTACTTC.